The 2 T cell receptor beta chains presented below share a single source sample, sequenced in a study of shared clonotypes between healthy human individuals. Repertoires were generated with immunoSEQ multiplex PCR, while TCRdb's copy carries only in-frame clones and drops some. The table includes over a million clones, under 99% detected once. The sample comprised naive CD4+ T cells sorted from blood. Documented subset: CD45RA+ positively selected. The receptors derive from a man aged 25 to 45 in good health.

The chain combines TRBV27 with TRBJ2-1; 14 positions match TRBD2. Unmatched junction bases numbered 10, after V lost 5 bases and J lost 4 bases. Per the germline V gene, CDR1 is MNHEY and CDR2 is SMNVEV (reference sequence). The CDR3 sequence is 18 residues long. CDR3 sequence (DNA): TGTGCCAGCAGTCCCGTCCGACTAGCGGGAGGGGGTTACAATGAGCAGTTCTTC. Translated, it gives CASSPVRLAGGGYNEQFF.

The table lists this clone with many counts. The chain links TRBV27 to TRBJ1-5; 9 nucleotides match TRBD1. The CDR3 is 16 amino acids. From germline, CDR1 is MNHEY and CDR2 SMNVEV (reference sequence). The junction had 11 bases not matched to a gene; V was cut back by 5 bases and J by 6 bases. The CDR3 spells CASSTRWTGEGQPQHF. CDR3 coding DNA: TGTGCCAGCAGTACACGATGGACAGGGGAAGGTCAGCCCCAGCATTTT.